This is a list of T cell receptor beta chains from one sample in a study of T cell repertoires in cytomegalovirus infection. For these receptors, no antigen is known. TCRdb fed the reads into MiXCR, producing one record per CDR3 protein. In the table there are approximately 260,000 distinct CDR3 sequences, roughly a fifth of which are singletons. The material sequenced was cultured PBMCs, taken from culture after CMV antigen stimulation. The receptors come from a human donor in good health (CMV status not recorded). Some clones in this sample may be carry-over from other donors' samples. CDR3s include the opening cysteine and the closing phenylalanine or tryptophan. A D gene is named only where the DNA matches it firmly. Size is stated for part of the rows, as once, few or many counts, or as a class when the clone is expanded.

v_call: TRBV10-3
d_call: NA
clone_size: many
j_call: TRBJ2-6
cdr3_aa: CAISSDAGANVLTF

v_call: TRBV24-1
d_call: NA
clone_size: NA
j_call: TRBJ2-1
cdr3_aa: CATSDPTGLYNEQFF

v_call: TRBV4-1
d_call: NA
clone_size: NA
j_call: TRBJ2-1
cdr3_aa: CASSQSTRVLDEQFF

v_call: TRBV7-9
d_call: NA
clone_size: many
j_call: TRBJ2-1
cdr3_aa: CASSSTGRFDEQFF

v_call: TRBV7-2
d_call: NA
clone_size: many
j_call: TRBJ2-2
cdr3_aa: CASTRPPPGRANTGELFF

v_call: TRBV7-9
d_call: TRBD1
clone_size: NA
j_call: TRBJ1-2
cdr3_aa: CASSPGDSDGRMTF

v_call: TRBV20-1
d_call: TRBD2
clone_size: NA
j_call: TRBJ2-1
cdr3_aa: CSASGRAINEQFF

v_call: TRBV7-3
d_call: TRBD1
clone_size: many
j_call: TRBJ2-1
cdr3_aa: CASSLLDRGTSYNEQFF

v_call: TRBV18
d_call: NA
clone_size: few
j_call: TRBJ2-5
cdr3_aa: CASSPGKETQYF

v_call: TRBV19
d_call: TRBD2
clone_size: few
j_call: TRBJ2-1
cdr3_aa: CASRGGPTYNEQFF

v_call: TRBV7-2
d_call: NA
clone_size: few
j_call: TRBJ1-6
cdr3_aa: CASSFGGRIRSPLHF

v_call: TRBV28
d_call: NA
clone_size: few
j_call: TRBJ1-6
cdr3_aa: CASSSGAVYNSPLHF

v_call: TRBV7-9
d_call: TRBD2
clone_size: few
j_call: TRBJ2-1
cdr3_aa: CASSSRTSGRNEQFF

v_call: TRBV7-6
d_call: TRBD2
clone_size: medium-sized
j_call: TRBJ2-7
cdr3_aa: CASSSAGPYEQYF

v_call: TRBV6-8
d_call: TRBD1
clone_size: NA
j_call: TRBJ1-5
cdr3_aa: CASRGLQGAYNQPQHF

v_call: TRBV10-3
d_call: NA
clone_size: few
j_call: TRBJ2-2
cdr3_aa: CAIRGSVGFDTGELFF

v_call: TRBV12-5
d_call: NA
clone_size: NA
j_call: TRBJ2-5
cdr3_aa: CASGSPGQSDQYF

v_call: TRBV7-3
d_call: NA
clone_size: NA
j_call: TRBJ1-1
cdr3_aa: CASSQLGSNTEAFF

v_call: TRBV12-3/TRBV12-4
d_call: TRBD2
clone_size: NA
j_call: TRBJ2-5
cdr3_aa: CASSKRTIAGVQETQYF

v_call: TRBV19
d_call: TRBD2
clone_size: NA
j_call: TRBJ2-3
cdr3_aa: CASSLRGRGTDTQYF

v_call: TRBV5-1
d_call: NA
clone_size: NA
j_call: TRBJ2-1
cdr3_aa: CASSLAVWNEQFF

v_call: TRBV7-2
d_call: NA
clone_size: NA
j_call: TRBJ1-5
cdr3_aa: CASSSNVDGIQHF

v_call: TRBV12-3/TRBV12-4
d_call: TRBD2
clone_size: many
j_call: TRBJ2-6
cdr3_aa: CASSPLAGGVGANVLTF

v_call: TRBV5-1
d_call: TRBD1
clone_size: many
j_call: TRBJ1-1
cdr3_aa: CASSLTGGSNTEAFF

v_call: TRBV7-2
d_call: TRBD1
clone_size: many
j_call: TRBJ1-2
cdr3_aa: CASSDWDRGQEGYTF

v_call: TRBV27
d_call: NA
clone_size: few
j_call: TRBJ2-7
cdr3_aa: CASSPAAAISYEQYF

v_call: TRBV18
d_call: NA
clone_size: NA
j_call: TRBJ2-3
cdr3_aa: CASSPPKGRGDTQYF

v_call: TRBV19
d_call: TRBD1
clone_size: NA
j_call: TRBJ1-2
cdr3_aa: CASSIDRGQNGYTF

v_call: TRBV7-2
d_call: NA
clone_size: many
j_call: TRBJ1-5
cdr3_aa: CASSSWGSQPQHF

v_call: TRBV7-6
d_call: NA
clone_size: many
j_call: TRBJ2-2
cdr3_aa: CASRQGLSNTGELFF

v_call: TRBV7-3
d_call: NA
clone_size: once
j_call: TRBJ2-1
cdr3_aa: CASSVVAYNEQFF

v_call: TRBV10-3
d_call: TRBD1
clone_size: few
j_call: TRBJ1-2
cdr3_aa: CAILTSTGGAYGYTF

v_call: TRBV7-2
d_call: TRBD2
clone_size: many
j_call: TRBJ2-4
cdr3_aa: CASSLEGTTLNIQYF

v_call: TRBV15
d_call: NA
clone_size: NA
j_call: TRBJ2-1
cdr3_aa: CATTSPGSYNEQFF

v_call: TRBV18
d_call: NA
clone_size: few
j_call: TRBJ2-5
cdr3_aa: CASSLGLNQETQYF

v_call: TRBV9
d_call: TRBD1
clone_size: few
j_call: TRBJ1-4
cdr3_aa: CASSEQGGRTNEKLFF

v_call: TRBV6-1
d_call: TRBD2
clone_size: NA
j_call: TRBJ2-3
cdr3_aa: CASRNVGLAGTSSTDTQYF

v_call: TRBV6-2/TRBV6-3
d_call: NA
clone_size: few
j_call: TRBJ2-7
cdr3_aa: CASSDQGGWYEQYF

v_call: TRBV28
d_call: TRBD1
clone_size: many
j_call: TRBJ1-2
cdr3_aa: CASSLVGQGNYGYTF

v_call: TRBV4-1
d_call: TRBD1
clone_size: many
j_call: TRBJ2-1
cdr3_aa: CASRYGTGGVGEQFF

v_call: TRBV28
d_call: NA
clone_size: NA
j_call: TRBJ1-6
cdr3_aa: CASIGPTSYNSPLHF

v_call: TRBV7-2
d_call: TRBD1
clone_size: many
j_call: TRBJ2-3
cdr3_aa: CASSSLGDSTDTQYF

v_call: TRBV11-3
d_call: NA
clone_size: many
j_call: TRBJ2-3
cdr3_aa: CASRRAGARDTQYF

v_call: TRBV20-1
d_call: NA
clone_size: NA
j_call: TRBJ1-1
cdr3_aa: CSAPDGGPEAFF

v_call: TRBV20-1
d_call: TRBD2
clone_size: NA
j_call: TRBJ2-3
cdr3_aa: CSAPPSSGSLPGDTQYF

v_call: TRBV7-6
d_call: TRBD2
clone_size: many
j_call: TRBJ2-7
cdr3_aa: CASSYRDYSYEQYF

v_call: TRBV7-9
d_call: NA
clone_size: NA
j_call: TRBJ2-6
cdr3_aa: CASSFRANVLTF

v_call: TRBV28
d_call: NA
clone_size: few
j_call: TRBJ2-3
cdr3_aa: CASSPSGRQYF

v_call: TRBV25-1
d_call: NA
clone_size: NA
j_call: TRBJ1-1
cdr3_aa: CASSGLQRAFF

v_call: TRBV19
d_call: NA
clone_size: NA
j_call: TRBJ2-1
cdr3_aa: CASSPGTSNYGYNEQFF

v_call: TRBV15
d_call: NA
clone_size: few
j_call: TRBJ1-4
cdr3_aa: CATQPRGAREKLFF

v_call: TRBV4-2
d_call: NA
clone_size: NA
j_call: TRBJ1-1
cdr3_aa: CASSQPTVNTEAFF

v_call: TRBV29-1
d_call: NA
clone_size: NA
j_call: TRBJ2-7
cdr3_aa: CSVFLRGLSTYEQYF

v_call: TRBV28
d_call: NA
clone_size: NA
j_call: TRBJ1-5
cdr3_aa: CASSLKPSQSNQPQHF